Presented here are 2 T cell receptor beta chains from one specimen sequenced in a study of technical replicates of blood from several donors. The assay was immunoSEQ multiplex PCR, and TCRdb's table has in-frame clones only and misses some. The table has around 50,000 clones, about 93% seen once; the top ten hold about 0.22%. The sample was T cells isolated from PBMCs. The receptors stem from a human donor in good health.

V is TRBV20-1 and J is TRBJ2-1; D not certain. Germline-derived CDR1 and CDR2 are DFQATT and SNEGSKA (reference sequence). V was clipped by 6 bases and J by 5 bases, with 8 bases between them. The CDR3 consists of 11 residues. CDR3 DNA: TGCAGTGCGAGACCAGACAATGAGCAGTTCTTC. Protein sequence: CSARPDNEQFF.

This chain joins TRBV6-5 and TRBJ2-7, with 7 bases that match TRBD1. V shed 5 bases and J 2 bases; nucleotides not matched to a gene: 9. The V gene's germline CDR1 is MNHEY and CDR2 SVGAGI. This CDR3 region has 15 residues. Written as DNA, the CDR3 is TGTGCCAGCAGTATCCTGGACAGGAAAACCTACGAGCAGTACTTC. Its translation is CASSILDRKTYEQYF.